Listed here are 15 T cell receptor beta chains from one sample, sequenced in a study of blood T cell repertoires in COVID-19. Repertoires were generated with immunoSEQ multiplex PCR, while TCRdb's copy carries only in-frame clones and drops some. Among approximately 350,000 clones listed, more than 80% were seen once. Sequences were obtained from PBMCs or T cells enriched from blood (not recorded which). The source of these receptors is a man younger than 30 who had recovered from COVID-19.

This chain joins TRBV6-5 and TRBJ1-2; 10 nucleotides line up with TRBD1. Looked up from germline, CDR1 is MNHEY and CDR2 is SVGAGI. The J segment lost 8 bases and the V segment lost 4 bases, leaving 13 bases of the junction unmatched. The CDR3 contains 16 residues. CDR3 sequence: CASSSRSTGGVDGYTF. CDR3 DNA sequence: TGTGCCAGCAGTTCCCGATCGACAGGGGGCGTCGACGGCTACACCTTC.

This rearrangement joins TRBV28 to TRBJ1-2, with no clear D. The CDR3 sequence is 13 residues long. Germline V gives CDR1 MDHEN, CDR2 SYDVKM. Trimming pared 1 base from V and 2 bases from J, leaving 5 bases between. The CDR3 spells CASSLSLNYGYTF. The CDR3 bases are TGTGCCAGCAGTTTATCTTTGAACTATGGCTACACCTTC.

On this clone: One end of the junction fails to match germline, which may point to a read error. This CDR3 is also generated by other DNA sequences in the sample. This sequence joins TRBV28 and TRBJ2-6; D possibly corresponds to TRBD1 (5 bases). This CDR3 has 15 amino acids. Germline CDR1 is MDHEN and CDR2 is SYDVKM. The CDR3 sequence: CASSSPGSGANVLTF. The CDR3 DNA reads as TGTGCCAGCAGTTCCCCCGGCTCTGGGGCCAACGTCCTGACCTTC.

The chain joins TRBV6-1 to TRBJ1-5; TRBD1 matches 9 bases. This CDR3 is built from 15 residues. Germline V gene lookup returns CDR1 MNHNS and CDR2 SASEGT. The J segment lost 6 bases and the V segment lost 0 bases, leaving 3 bases of the junction unmatched. For the CDR3, the DNA is TGTGCCAGCAGTGAAGCGGGGACAGGGTTTCAGCCCCAGCATTTT. Protein product: CASSEAGTGFQPQHF.

J is TRBJ2-3 and V is TRBV19; 9 nucleotides match TRBD1. The junction had 6 bases not matched to a gene; V was cut back by 3 bases and J by 2 bases. CDR3 length equals 16 residues. CDR1 LNHDA and CDR2 SQIVND come from the germline V gene (reference sequence). The DNA of the CDR3 is TGTGCCAGTAGTATGGTGACAGGGGGTTTCACAGATACGCAGTATTTT. Translating gives CASSMVTGGFTDTQYF. Filled out from reference TRBV19 and TRBJ2-3, the complete variable domain reads DGGITQSPKYLFRKEGQNVTLSCEQNLNHDAMYWYRQDPGQGLRLIYYSQIVNDFQKGDIAEGYSVSREKKESFPLTVTSAQKNPTAFYLCASSMVTGGFTDTQYFGPGTRLTVL.

The V call is TRBV10-3, the J call TRBJ2-3; 8 bases fit TRBD2. V lost 9 bases to trimming and J lost 2 bases; unmatched junction nucleotides: 7. Germline V gene sequence: CDR1 ENHRY, CDR2 SYGVKD. The CDR3 is 14 amino acids. The CDR3: CAIHSGANTDTQYF. In DNA, the CDR3 is TGTGCCATACATAGCGGGGCCAACACAGATACGCAGTATTTT.

The chain employs TRBV13 and TRBJ1-3; TRBD1 aligns across 7 bases. This CDR3 region has 16 residues. Trimming removed 4 bases from V and 2 bases from J; junction bases left unmatched: 8. Per the germline V gene, CDR1 is PRHDT and CDR2 is FYEKMQ (reference sequence). The CDR3, as DNA: TGTGCCAGCAGCTCCTCCCCACAGGGGCCTGGAAACACCATATATTTT. It specifies CASSSSPQGPGNTIYF.

Details on this clone: At one end the junction does not follow the germline gene, possibly because of a read error. The chain has TRBV6-5 and TRBJ1-4; D ambiguous. From germline, CDR1 is MNHEY and CDR2 SVGAGI. There are 14 residues in the CDR3. The CDR3 coding sequence is TGTGCCAGCAGTAACTCTGGTAACTTTCTGGAACTGTTTTTT. This sequence encodes CASSNSGNFLELFF.

The rearrangement uses TRBV6-5 and TRBJ2-1; D ambiguous. From germline, CDR1 is MNHEY and CDR2 SVGAGI. The CDR3 is made up of 13 amino acids. Trimming removed 5 bases from V and 7 bases from J, with 12 bases in between. The CDR3 bases are TGTGCCAGCAGTCTGCCCCCTACTAATGAGCAGTTCTTC. It is translated as CASSLPPTNEQFF.

V usage is TRBV7-2 and J usage is TRBJ1-1, with 10 nucleotides matching TRBD1. Germline V gene data show CDR1 as SGHTA and CDR2 as FQGNSA. The V and J ends lost 5 bases and 3 bases, in that order; junction bases with no gene match: 6. The CDR3 has 15 residues. The CDR3 DNA follows: TGTGCCAGCAGCCCCCGGGACAGGGGTTACACTGAAGCTTTCTTT. This gives the protein CASSPRDRGYTEAFF.

V usage is TRBV9 and J usage is TRBJ1-5; D perhaps matches TRBD1 (5 bases). V lost 3 bases and J lost 5, with 15 bases in between. Germline CDR1 reads SGDLS; CDR2 reads YYNGEE. CDR3 length: 15 amino acids. The CDR3 is CASSAQGILDQPQHF. CDR3 DNA sequence: TGTGCCAGCAGCGCCCAGGGAATCCTTGATCAGCCCCAGCATTTT.

The CDR3 DNA reads TGTGCCAGCTCCCGACAGGGAAGTCGTGAAAAACTGTTTTTT. Translation gives CASSRQGSREKLFF. The chain couples TRBV18 to TRBJ1-4; TRBD1 matches 7 bases. The CDR3 totals 14 residues. CDR1 is KGHSH, CDR2 LQKENI, per germline. The trim removed 6 bases at V and 7 bases at J, leaving 8 bases unmatched.

The V and J genes are TRBV9 and TRBJ2-6; 9 bases are a match to TRBD1. The germline V gene has CDR1 SGDLS and CDR2 YYNGEE. This CDR3 spans 17 amino acids. With 4 bases clipped from V and 0 bases from J, the junction kept 5 bases outside the gene matches. CDR3: CASSIGQGSSGANVLTF. In DNA, the CDR3 is TGTGCCAGCAGCATTGGACAGGGGTCCTCTGGGGCCAACGTCCTGACTTTC.

The CDR3 bases are TGTGCCAGCAGCTTTGCAGGGGATGGGGGCGGCTACACCTTC. Translating gives CASSFAGDGGGYTF. V is TRBV7-2 and J is TRBJ1-2; weak D call: TRBD1 (6 bases). This CDR3 has 14 residues. Per germline, CDR1 SGHTA and CDR2 FQGNSA. Trimming took 3 bases from V and 8 from J, leaving 16 bases between them.

This chain joins TRBV24-1 and TRBJ1-5, with 12 bases lining up with TRBD1. V lost 4 bases to trimming and J lost 7 bases; unmatched junction nucleotides: 4. The CDR3 length is 15 residues. CDR1 and CDR2 (germline): KGHDR, SFDVKD. The CDR3 spells CATSDTGTGGQPQHF. CDR3 DNA: TGTGCCACCAGTGACACCGGGACAGGGGGCCAGCCCCAGCATTTT.